The 5 T cell receptor beta chains presented below share a single source sample, sequenced in a study of response to subunit inactivated influenza vaccine. Each CDR3 protein gets one entry after TCRdb re-called the RT-PCR reads with MiXCR. This sample has about 520,000 distinct CDR3 sequences, with around 7.9% found just once. The sample consisted of PBMCs from blood, taken 23 months after vaccination. All receptors derive from a man between 50 and 70 years old who received an inactivated influenza vaccine.

In this sample, this clonotype turned up a few times. This rearrangement joins TRBV29-1 to TRBJ2-7; unclear D gene. V was clipped by 6 bases and J by 1 base, with 10 bases between them. The V gene's germline CDR1 is SQVTM and CDR2 ANQGSEA. The CDR3 consists of 12 residues. DNA for the CDR3: TGCAGCGTCGCCCGTGAATCCTACGAGCAGTACTTC. Amino acid sequence: CSVARESYEQYF.

The chain links TRBV4-2 to TRBJ1-1; D perhaps matches TRBD1 (5 bases). V was cut by 0 bases and J by 4 bases, with 9 bases left in between. The CDR3 totals 14 residues. From germline, CDR1 is LGHNA and CDR2 YNFKEQ. This CDR3 is CASSQDRASTEAFF. In DNA, the CDR3 is TGTGCCAGCAGCCAAGACAGGGCGAGCACTGAAGCTTTCTTT.

This clonotype occurred many times. The rearrangement uses TRBV2 and TRBJ2-2; D call uncertain. The germline V gene encodes CDR1 SNHLY and CDR2 FYNNEI. V lost 1 base, J lost 1 base, and 16 bases lay in between. The CDR3 extends over 18 amino acids. The chain's CDR3 is CASSEVTGIGLNTGELFF. DNA of the CDR3: TGTGCCAGCAGTGAAGTCACGGGTATAGGGCTGAACACCGGGGAGCTGTTTTTT.

The chain carries TRBV6-2 or TRBV6-3 and TRBJ1-5; maybe TRBD1 (6 bases). The CDR3 sequence is 16 residues long. V was clipped by 2 bases and J by 0 bases, with 11 bases between them. Germline assignment: CDR1 MNHEY and CDR2 SVGEGT. CDR3 coding DNA: TGTGCCAGCAGTTACGCCTGGACAGCTAGCAATCAGCCCCAGCATTTT. Protein: CASSYAWTASNQPQHF.

This clonotype was recorded a few times. The chain joins TRBV7-3 to TRBJ2-2; the D call may be TRBD1 or TRBD2 (6 bases each). Germline lookup yields CDR1 SGHTA and CDR2 FQGTGA. The CDR3 runs to 14 residues. V dropped 0 bases and J dropped 7 bases, with 9 bases sitting between them. CDR3 DNA: TGTGCCAGCAGCTTAACGCGGGACAACGGGGAGCTGTTTTTT. Protein sequence: CASSLTRDNGELFF. Supplemented by reference TRBV7-3 and TRBJ2-2, the full variable domain reads GAGVSQTPSNKVTEKGKYVELRCDPISGHTALYWYRQSLGQGPEFLIYFQGTGAADDSGLPNDRFFAVRPEGSVSTLKIQRTERGDSAVYLCASSLTRDNGELFFGEGSRLTVL.